This entry lists 8 T cell receptor beta chains sequenced from one sample in a study of T cell responses to AZD1222 COVID-19 vaccine. The table came from immunoSEQ multiplex PCR; TCRdb's copy has only in-frame clones and leaves some out. The data show about 120,000 clones, 90% to 95% seen once. Sequences were derived from peripheral blood, sampled on day 0 of AZD1222 vaccination. These receptors were taken from an adult in good health.

The chain recombines TRBV21-1 with TRBJ1-2. TRBV21-1 counts as a pseudogene. This CDR3 region has 17 residues. CDR3: CASSKADLLVSYDGYTF. CDR3 sequence (DNA): TGTGCCAGCAGCAAAGCGGACCTGCTGGTCTCCTACGATGGCTACACCTTC.

This chain connects TRBV2 to TRBJ1-5; D may be TRBD1 (6 bases). With 5 bases removed from V and 4 bases from J, the gap between germline ends came to 9 bases. This CDR3 spans 13 amino acids. Germline assignment: CDR1 SNHLY and CDR2 FYNNEI. In DNA, the CDR3 is TGTGCCAGCAGTTATCAGGGGAATCAGCCCCAGCATTTT. This translates into CASSYQGNQPQHF.

The CDR3 region is CASSLTGNQPQHF. The CDR3 coding sequence is TGTGCCAGCAGCCTGACAGGGAATCAGCCCCAGCATTTT. The chain has TRBV27 and TRBJ1-5; 7 bases fit TRBD1. The CDR3 contains 13 residues. CDR1 and CDR2 from the germline V gene are MNHEY and SMNVEV (reference sequence). The ends lost 6 bases at V and 4 bases at J; junction bases unmatched: 3.

This clone was seen a single time. The gene calls are TRBV2 and TRBJ2-5, with a tentative D call TRBD1 (8 bases). CDR3 length: 17 amino acids. Deletions cut 8 bases from V and 4 bases from J, with 26 bases between. CDR1 is SNHLY and CDR2 is FYNNEI in the germline V gene. CDR3 sequence: CASLQRDRPPTGETQYF. Written as DNA, the CDR3 is TGTGCCAGCCTTCAGCGGGACAGGCCCCCGACGGGAGAGACCCAGTACTTC. Together with reference TRBV2 and TRBJ2-5, the CDR3 gives the full variable domain: EPEVTQTPSHQVTQMGQEVILRCVPISNHLYFYWYRQILGQKVEFLVSFYNNEISEKSEIFDDQFSVERPDGSNFTLKIRSTKLEDSAMYFCASLQRDRPPTGETQYFGPGTRLLVL.

The chain is built from TRBV10-3 and TRBJ1-1, with 8 bases aligning to TRBD1. V gave up 4 bases and J gave up 0 bases; unmatched junction bases: 4. The CDR3 totals 15 residues. Germline V lookup: CDR1 ENHRY, CDR2 SYGVKD. The CDR3 here is CAISAAGGMNTEAFF. DNA of the CDR3: TGTGCCATCAGTGCGGCAGGGGGCATGAACACTGAAGCTTTCTTT.

DNA for the CDR3: TGTGCCAGTAGTATAGATGACGGCACCTACAATGAGCAGTTCTTC. It encodes CASSIDDGTYNEQFF. The chain recombines TRBV19 with TRBJ2-1; D unclear. Between the trimmed V and J ends, which lost 0 bases and 2 bases, there was a span of 8 bases. Germline CDR1 reads LNHDA; CDR2 reads SQIVND (reference sequence). CDR3 length equals 15 residues.

The gene calls are TRBV11-2 and TRBJ2-6; D gene unclear. Germline CDR1 is SGHAT and CDR2 is FQNNGV. This CDR3 is built from 16 residues. V was pared by 1 base and J by 0 bases, with 7 bases between. CDR3 nucleotides: TGTGCCAGCAGCTTAGTGACCGGCTCTGGGGCCAACGTCCTGACTTTC. It translates to CASSLVTGSGANVLTF.

The sample holds one count of this clone. The J gene is TRBJ2-1, the V gene TRBV24-1, with D hard to call. CDR3 length: 12 amino acids. The germline gives CDR1 KGHDR, CDR2 SFDVKD. V was cut by 5 bases and J by 8 bases, with 9 bases left in between. The CDR3, as DNA: TGTGCCACCAGTGGCATTGGGGATGAGCAGTTCTTC. It is translated as CATSGIGDEQFF.